Listed here are 27 T cell receptor beta chains from one sample, sequenced in a study of cytomegalovirus exposure and HLA in healthy donors. The method was immunoSEQ multiplex PCR; TCRdb's version includes in-frame clones alone and lacks a portion of them. The data hold under 250,000 clones, with roughly 87% observed a single time. The sequencing input was PBMCs. These receptors were obtained from a woman in her late teens or twenties in good health and CMV-seropositive.

This clone was detected once. This chain joins TRBV5-7 and TRBJ2-7, with D possibly TRBD2 on 5 matching bases. TRBV5-7 belongs to the ORF category, with a function that is uncertain. The germline V and J ends were trimmed by 7 bases and 1 base, with 15 bases remaining between them. The length of the CDR3 is 14 residues. CDR3 sequence: CASATFRDSYEQYF. CDR3 DNA sequence: TGTGCCAGCGCCACATTCCGGGATTCCTACGAGCAGTACTTC.

The rearrangement joins TRBV5-6 to TRBJ2-3, with D maybe TRBD2 (6 bases). With 4 bases removed from V and 0 bases from J, the gap between germline ends came to 15 bases. CDR1 is SGHDT and CDR2 is YYEEEE in the germline V gene. The CDR3 is made up of 16 amino acids. The CDR3 protein is CASSPRVSGSTDTQYF. In nucleotides, the CDR3 is TGTGCCAGCAGCCCGCGGGTTAGCGGCAGCACAGATACGCAGTATTTT.

The rearrangement uses TRBV9 and TRBJ1-2; tentatively, D is TRBD1 (5 bases). Germline V gene data show CDR1 as SGDLS and CDR2 as YYNGEE. The CDR3 spans 15 residues. V lost 0 bases to trimming and J lost 5 bases, with 14 bases between them. The CDR3 sequence is CASSVGSETAYGYTF. In nucleotides, the CDR3 is TGTGCCAGCAGCGTAGGTTCGGAGACAGCTTATGGCTACACCTTC.

The chain recombines TRBV2 with TRBJ1-2; the match to TRBD1 covers 12 bases. J gave up 5 bases and V 8 bases, and 12 bases lay outside the gene matches. This CDR3 region has 16 residues. Germline V gene lookup returns CDR1 SNHLY and CDR2 FYNNEI. As DNA, the CDR3 is TGTGCCAGCCCTATCGGGACAGGGGGCGGAGAGTATGGCTACACCTTC. Residues: CASPIGTGGGEYGYTF. Complete variable domain (other parts from reference TRBV2 and TRBJ1-2): EPEVTQTPSHQVTQMGQEVILRCVPISNHLYFYWYRQILGQKVEFLVSFYNNEISEKSEIFDDQFSVERPDGSNFTLKIRSTKLEDSAMYFCASPIGTGGGEYGYTFGSGTRLTVV.

Concerning this clone itself: In the same sample, other DNA sequences code for this CDR3. J is TRBJ1-1 and V is TRBV5-1, with a weak D call TRBD1 (6 bases). Germline V lookup: CDR1 SGHRS, CDR2 YFSETQ. CDR3 length equals 14 residues. V lost 2 bases to trimming and J lost 0 bases, with 8 bases between them. The CDR3 bases are TGCGCCAGCAGCTTAACAGGGCTGAACACTGAAGCTTTCTTT. Its translation is CASSLTGLNTEAFF. Full variable domain (outside the CDR3, taken from reference TRBV5-1 and TRBJ1-1): KAGVTQTPRYLIKTRGQQVTLSCSPISGHRSVSWYQQTPGQGLQFLFEYFSETQRNKGNFPGRFSGRQFSNSRSEMNVSTLELGDSALYLCASSLTGLNTEAFFGQGTRLTVV.

The chain links TRBV15 to TRBJ1-3; the D is unclear. The length of the CDR3 is 20 residues. Deletions cut 3 bases from V and 5 bases from J, with 29 bases between. Germline V gene lookup returns CDR1 LNHNV and CDR2 YYDKDF (reference sequence). CDR3 sequence (DNA): TGTGCCACCAGCAGGGCCGTGGAGGACCTCCTGGAAATTGGGAGAAACACCATATATTTT. This encodes CATSRAVEDLLEIGRNTIYF. The full variable domain, rest sourced from reference TRBV15 and TRBJ1-3, is DAMVIQNPRYQVTQFGKPVTLSCSQTLNHNVMYWYQQKSSQAPKLLFHYYDKDFNNEADTPDNFQSRRPNTSFCFLDIRSPGLGDTAMYLCATSRAVEDLLEIGRNTIYFGEGSWLTVV.

In its sample, this clone was seen once. The chain recombines TRBV30 with TRBJ2-1, with TRBD2 matching 8 bases. This CDR3 is built from 12 residues. V lost 3 bases, J lost 9 bases, and 4 bases stayed unmatched. Germline lookup yields CDR1 GTSNPN and CDR2 SVGIG (reference sequence). The CDR3 DNA follows: TGTGCCTGGAGCATAGCGGGATCTGAGCAGTTCTTC. This gives the protein CAWSIAGSEQFF.

The rearrangement links TRBV7-9 to TRBJ2-1; 8 nucleotides line up with TRBD2. This CDR3 has 17 residues. J was trimmed by 0 bases and V by 1 base; bases with no gene match: 5. CDR1 and CDR2 from the germline V gene are SEHNR and FQNEAQ (reference sequence). The CDR3 DNA reads TGTGCCAGCAGCTTAGACTCCCTAGCGGGCTCCTACAATGAGCAGTTCTTC. Translation: CASSLDSLAGSYNEQFF. The full variable domain, rest sourced from reference TRBV7-9 and TRBJ2-1, is DTGVSQNPRHKITKRGQNVTFRCDPISEHNRLYWYRQTLGQGPEFLTYFQNEAQLEKSRLLSDRFSAERPKGSFSTLEIQRTEQGDSAMYLCASSLDSLAGSYNEQFFGPGTRLTVL.

V and J are TRBV29-1 and TRBJ1-2; D uncertain. Germline V gene lookup returns CDR1 SQVTM and CDR2 ANQGSEA. Trimming took 2 bases from V and 8 from J, leaving 3 bases between them. The length of the CDR3 is 9 residues. Here the CDR3 reads CSVELGYTF. DNA for the CDR3: TGCAGCGTTGAACTCGGCTACACCTTC.

The CDR3 protein is CASSLDSSSNTEAFF. For the CDR3, the DNA is TGCGCCAGCAGCTTGGACAGCAGTTCCAACACTGAAGCTTTCTTT. V and J are TRBV5-1 and TRBJ1-1; D not resolved. Germline CDR1 is SGHRS and CDR2 is YFSETQ. This CDR3 contains 15 residues. V was cut by 0 bases and J by 2 bases, with 11 bases left in between.

The genes are TRBV19 and TRBJ2-5; 10 nucleotides line up with TRBD1. With 0 bases clipped from V and 2 bases from J, the junction kept 6 bases outside the gene matches. The CDR3 length is 17 residues. Germline V gene sequence: CDR1 LNHDA, CDR2 SQIVND (reference sequence). CDR3 protein: CASSIDRRDRGQETQYF. CDR3 DNA: TGTGCCAGTAGTATAGACCGCCGGGACAGGGGACAAGAGACCCAGTACTTC.

This clone was detected once. The J gene is TRBJ2-7, the V gene TRBV25-1, with D hard to call. This CDR3 is built from 12 residues. With 3 bases removed from V and 7 bases from J, the gap between germline ends came to 10 bases. CDR1 MGHDK and CDR2 SYGVNS come from the germline V gene. This CDR3 reads CASSESGWEQYF. The CDR3 DNA sequence: TGTGCCAGCAGTGAGTCCGGTTGGGAGCAGTACTTC.

The chain joins TRBV7-6 to TRBJ2-7; tentative D call: TRBD1 (5 bases). This CDR3 is built from 12 residues. Germline lookup yields CDR1 SGHVS and CDR2 FNYEAQ. Trimming left V 9 bases short and J 3 bases short, with 12 bases between. CDR3 region: CASADTNYEQYF. In DNA, the CDR3 is TGTGCCAGTGCGGACACCAACTACGAGCAGTACTTC.

This clone was found once. The chain couples TRBV7-8 to TRBJ1-1, with 11 bases fitting TRBD1. Germline V gene sequence: CDR1 SGHVS, CDR2 FQNEAQ. The CDR3 contains 20 residues. With V trimmed by 5 bases and J by 6 bases, 23 bases remained unmatched. In DNA form, the CDR3 reads TGTGCCAGCAGCCCCAGCGCCAGGACAGGGGGCATGTGGGGAGAGTCTGAAGCTTTCTTT. This translates into CASSPSARTGGMWGESEAFF.

The rearrangement uses TRBV28 and TRBJ1-4, with TRBD1 matching 8 bases. The CDR3 is 16 residues long. J gave up 0 bases and V 6 bases, and 6 bases lay outside the gene matches. The germline CDR1 and CDR2 sequences are MDHEN and SYDVKM. The CDR3 loop is CASSPTGVPTNEKLFF. For the CDR3, the DNA is TGTGCCAGCAGCCCGACAGGGGTCCCAACTAATGAAAAACTGTTTTTT. Based on the CDR3 plus reference TRBV28 and TRBJ1-4, the full variable domain is DVKVTQSSRYLVKRTGEKVFLECVQDMDHENMFWYRQDPGLGLRLIYFSYDVKMKEKGDIPEGYSVSREKKERFSLILESASTNQTSMYLCASSPTGVPTNEKLFFGSGTQLSVL.

The CDR3 nucleotides are TGTGCCAGTAGTTCGACAGGGCTTTACGAGCAGTACTTC. This translates into CASSSTGLYEQYF. The rearrangement uses TRBV19 and TRBJ2-7; the match to TRBD1 covers 7 bases. This CDR3 is 13 amino acids long. Germline V gene lookup returns CDR1 LNHDA and CDR2 SQIVND (reference sequence). The ends lost 5 bases at V and 4 bases at J; junction bases unmatched: 5.

V usage is TRBV27 and J usage is TRBJ1-1, with 11 bases lining up with TRBD1. V dropped 5 bases and J dropped 6; count of bases not matched to a gene: 11. Per the germline V gene, CDR1 is MNHEY and CDR2 is SMNVEV (reference sequence). The CDR3 totals 16 residues. The CDR3 DNA reads TGTGCCAGCAGTCCCGGGACAGGGGGGGCCGTGTCTGAAGCTTTCTTT. This encodes CASSPGTGGAVSEAFF.

This rearrangement joins TRBV6-1 to TRBJ1-5; no firm D call. Germline CDR1 MNHNS, CDR2 SASEGT. The V end was cut by 8 bases, the J end by 0 bases, with 14 bases between. This CDR3 is built from 15 residues. In DNA, the CDR3 is TGTGCCAGCCTTAATGGAGTCTATAGCAATCAGCCCCAGCATTTT. This sequence encodes CASLNGVYSNQPQHF.

The CDR3 is CASSSMNTEAFF. CDR3 bases: TGCGCCAGCAGTTCAATGAACACTGAAGCTTTCTTT. V is TRBV10-2 and J is TRBJ1-1; no definite D call. The CDR3 is 12 residues long. Trimming took off 5 bases at V and 0 bases at J, with 4 bases between the two ends. The germline V gene has CDR1 WSHSY and CDR2 SAAADI.

This clone was found a few times. The J gene is TRBJ2-7, the V gene TRBV13, with D maybe TRBD2 (6 bases). The CDR3 runs to 14 residues. Germline CDR1 PRHDT, CDR2 FYEKMQ (reference sequence). Trimming left V 4 bases short and J 6 bases short, with 16 bases between. This CDR3 reads CASSSGRETSEQYF. The CDR3 nucleotides read TGTGCCAGCAGCTCTGGACGGGAGACGTCCGAGCAGTACTTC. Full variable domain (remainder filled in from reference TRBV13 and TRBJ2-7): AAGVIQSPRHLIKEKRETATLKCYPIPRHDTVYWYQQGPGQDPQFLISFYEKMQSDKGSIPDRFSAQQFSDYHSELNMSSLELGDSALYFCASSSGRETSEQYFGPGTRLTVT.

The chain uses TRBV18 and TRBJ2-7, with 7 bases identical to TRBD1. Per germline, CDR1 KGHSH and CDR2 LQKENI. The CDR3 runs 17 residues. The junction had 11 bases not matched to a gene; V was cut back by 1 base and J by 2 bases. CDR3: CASSPRGLGTDPYEQYF. CDR3 DNA: TGTGCCAGCTCACCACGGGGTCTCGGGACAGATCCCTACGAGCAGTACTTC.

The V and J genes are TRBV14 and TRBJ2-1, with 7 bases fitting TRBD2. Germline lookup yields CDR1 SGHDN and CDR2 FVKESK. The trim removed 4 bases at V and 3 bases at J, leaving 6 bases unmatched. This CDR3 is 15 amino acids long. CDR3: CASSPGLGVYNEQFF. In DNA form, the CDR3 reads TGTGCCAGCAGCCCCGGACTAGGGGTCTACAATGAGCAGTTCTTC.

A single count supports this clone. The J gene is TRBJ2-1, the V gene TRBV4-1; TRBD2 matches at 13 bases. This CDR3 contains 19 residues. Germline-derived CDR1 and CDR2 are MGHRA and YSYEKL. V lost 4 bases, J lost 0 bases, and 9 bases stayed unmatched. CDR3 region: CASSPGGLAGTPSYNEQFF. DNA for the CDR3: TGCGCCAGCAGCCCAGGGGGACTAGCGGGAACCCCCTCCTACAATGAGCAGTTCTTC.

The rearrangement uses TRBV4-2 and TRBJ2-1, with 15 nucleotides matching TRBD2. The length of the CDR3 is 20 residues. CDR1 and CDR2 (germline): LGHNA, YNFKEQ. The J segment lost 0 bases and the V segment lost 1 base, leaving 7 bases of the junction unmatched. The CDR3 region is CASSQGTSGRADSSYNEQFF. For the CDR3, the DNA is TGTGCCAGCAGCCAAGGGACTAGCGGGAGGGCGGATAGCTCCTACAATGAGCAGTTCTTC.

This rearrangement joins TRBV25-1 to TRBJ2-3; D is unclear. CDR1 is MGHDK, CDR2 SYGVNS, per germline. V was cut by 1 base and J by 12 bases, with 11 bases left in between. The CDR3 has 12 amino acids. The CDR3 loop is CASSESPRYQYF. Here the CDR3 DNA reads TGTGCCAGCAGTGAATCGCCCCGGTACCAGTATTTT.

V is TRBV4-1 and J is TRBJ2-2, with TRBD1 matching 7 bases. The germline V gene has CDR1 MGHRA and CDR2 YSYEKL. The V and J ends lost 4 bases and 11 bases, in that order; junction bases with no gene match: 10. This CDR3 is built from 14 residues. The CDR3 DNA reads TGCGCCAGCAGCCCACCGGGACAGAAAAAAGAGCTGTTTTTT. It translates to CASSPPGQKKELFF.

The gene calls are TRBV2 and TRBJ2-1, with a weak D call TRBD2 (6 bases). Germline V gene sequence: CDR1 SNHLY, CDR2 FYNNEI. The V end was cut by 4 bases, the J end by 6 bases, with 16 bases between. The CDR3 has 15 amino acids. The CDR3 loop is CASSGRDGLSNEQFF. The CDR3 DNA is TGTGCCAGCAGTGGGAGGGACGGTTTGAGCAATGAGCAGTTCTTC.